This entry lists 29 T cell receptor beta chains sequenced from one sample in a study of T cell clonotyping in hematopoietic cell transplantation. Noted time point: recipient sample about 28 days before transplant, after cytoreduction. TCRdb keeps only in-frame clones here, not all; method: immunoSEQ multiplex PCR. Of 30,000 or so clones listed, over 65% are singletons. Sequencing used peripheral blood mononuclear cells, obtained before stem cell transplant. The receptor set was obtained from a woman between 25 and 40 years old with chronic myeloid leukemia. Some clones in this sample may be carry-over from other donors' samples.

The J gene is TRBJ1-6, the V gene TRBV23-1; no clear D. TRBV23-1 is placed among ORFs of uncertain function. The length of the CDR3 is 19 residues. V shed 0 bases and J shed 0 bases, with 15 bases lying between them. The CDR3 DNA reads TGCGCCAGCAGTCAATCGCCCTCAAGCCCAAGCTCCTATAATTCACCCCTCCACTTT. As protein: CASSQSPSSPSSYNSPLHF.

This chain connects TRBV11-1 to TRBJ2-5; 7 bases line up with TRBD2. Germline V gene sequence: CDR1 SGHAT, CDR2 FQDESV (reference sequence). With V trimmed by 6 bases and J by 4 bases, 8 bases remained unmatched. This CDR3 contains 14 residues. DNA of the CDR3: TGTGCCAGCAGTGGGCTCCCGGGGGGAGAGACCCAGTACTTC. It is translated as CASSGLPGGETQYF.

This clone appeared a few times. The chain carries TRBV6-5 and TRBJ1-2; TRBD1 is a possible D gene (5 bases). The CDR3 loop spans 16 amino acids. The V end was cut by 2 bases, the J end by 1 base, with 14 bases between. The germline V gene has CDR1 MNHEY and CDR2 SVGAGI. CDR3 sequence reads: CASSYTGRGLNYGYTF. CDR3 in DNA: TGTGCCAGCAGTTACACGGGAAGGGGACTTAACTATGGCTACACCTTC.

The chain carries TRBV14 and TRBJ1-3; D is possibly TRBD1 (5 bases). CDR3 length: 13 residues. Germline loops: CDR1 SGHDN, CDR2 FVKESK. V lost 0 bases and J 13 bases, leaving 13 bases between the germline ends. The CDR3, as DNA: TGTGCCAGCAGCCAAGAGTCCGGGACTCCGATATATTTT. It is translated as CASSQESGTPIYF. The whole variable domain, remainder taken from reference TRBV14 and TRBJ1-3, is EAGVTQFPSHSVIEKGQTVTLRCDPISGHDNLYWYRRVMGKEIKFLLHFVKESKQDESGMPNNRFLAERTGGTYSTLKVQPAELEDSGVYFCASSQESGTPIYFGEGSWLTVV.

V gene TRBV5-1 combines with J gene TRBJ2-2, with TRBD2 matching 8 bases. Trimming cost V 5 bases and J 5 bases; bases outside gene matches: 5. The CDR3 consists of 14 residues. Germline V CDR1 and CDR2: SGHRS, YFSETQ. The CDR3 here is CASRSGGRTGELFF. DNA of the CDR3: TGCGCCAGCAGGTCGGGGGGGCGGACCGGGGAGCTGTTTTTT.

This clone was counted once. The genes are TRBV19 and TRBJ1-1; 8 positions agree with TRBD1. Unmatched junction bases numbered 7, after V lost 7 bases and J lost 0 bases. CDR1 and CDR2 from the germline V gene are LNHDA and SQIVND (reference sequence). CDR3 length: 15 residues. CDR3 protein: CASKDRALLNTEAFF. The CDR3 nucleotides read TGTGCCAGTAAGGACAGGGCCCTTCTGAACACTGAAGCTTTCTTT.

This sequence joins TRBV15 and TRBJ2-2; D gene ambiguous. Germline-derived CDR1 and CDR2 are LNHNV and YYDKDF (reference sequence). This CDR3 has 14 residues. Trimming shortened V by 4 bases and J by 5 bases, and 11 bases separated the two germline ends. Here the CDR3 DNA reads TGTGCCACCAGCACTAGGACGGAGACCGGGGAGCTGTTTTTT. Its protein product is CATSTRTETGELFF.

The chain recombines TRBV6-1 with TRBJ2-1; D is undetermined. CDR3 length: 12 residues. Germline V CDR1 and CDR2: MNHNS, SASEGT. Written as DNA, the CDR3 is TGTATGTCCCCCAGCTCCTACAATGAGCAGTTCTTC. As protein: CMSPSSYNEQFF.

The V call is TRBV19, the J call TRBJ1-5, with no clear D. The V end lost 0 bases, the J end lost 11 bases, and 11 bases lay between the germline ends. CDR1 and CDR2 from the germline V gene are LNHDA and SQIVND (reference sequence). This CDR3 is built from 13 residues. For the CDR3, the DNA is TGTGCCAGTAGTATAGATCCCCGGGGAGCCCAGCATTTT. Amino acids: CASSIDPRGAQHF.

This clone has just one count. The chain has TRBV6-5 and TRBJ1-2; a possible D gene is TRBD1 (6 bases). CDR1 is MNHEY and CDR2 is SVGAGI in the germline V gene. This CDR3 spans 14 amino acids. The germline V and J ends were trimmed by 5 bases and 0 bases, with 10 bases remaining between them. CDR3 DNA: TGTGCCAGCAGTCGACAGGTCTCTAACTATGGCTACACCTTC. Encoded protein: CASSRQVSNYGYTF.

The chain recombines TRBV15 with TRBJ1-4; TRBD1 matches at 7 bases. The CDR3 runs to 16 residues. Per germline, CDR1 LNHNV and CDR2 YYDKDF (reference sequence). The V segment lost 2 bases and the J segment 3 bases; nucleotides outside the gene matches: 6. The CDR3: CATSRTAGTANEKLFF. CDR3 DNA: TGTGCCACCAGCAGAACAGCAGGGACAGCTAATGAAAAACTGTTTTTT.

The V gene is TRBV6-6, the J gene TRBJ1-2, with D unresolved. The CDR3 runs to 11 residues. V lost 6 bases and J 8 bases, leaving 10 bases between the germline ends. Germline V gene data show CDR1 as MNHNY and CDR2 as SVGAGI (reference sequence). CDR3 in DNA: TGTGCCAGCAGAAGGTGGGAGGGCTACACCTTC. This sequence encodes CASRRWEGYTF.

This clone was counted a single time. This rearrangement joins TRBV6-6 to TRBJ1-2; D gene ambiguous. Germline values: CDR1 MNHNY, CDR2 SVGAGI (reference sequence). CDR3 length: 11 amino acids. V was shortened by 9 bases and J by 0 bases, with 5 bases between the two germline ends. In DNA form, the CDR3 reads TGTGCCAGTAAGACTAACTATGGCTACACCTTC. This translates into CASKTNYGYTF.

The chain links TRBV6-5 to TRBJ1-5; D gene ambiguous. This CDR3 has 15 residues. CDR1 and CDR2 (germline): MNHEY, SVGAGI. Trimming took off 6 bases at V and 3 bases at J, with 15 bases between the two ends. This chain's CDR3 is CASRGRQASNQPQHF. Written as DNA, the CDR3 is TGTGCCAGCAGAGGTCGTCAGGCCTCCAATCAGCCCCAGCATTTT.

The chain combines TRBV27 with TRBJ2-2; D perhaps matches TRBD2 (5 bases). Germline-derived CDR1 and CDR2 are MNHEY and SMNVEV (reference sequence). The CDR3 is 17 amino acids. Deletions cut 3 bases from V and 5 bases from J, with 19 bases between. The CDR3, as DNA: TGTGCCAGCAGTTTTCTCCGCGACGATAGAGGGACCGGGGAGCTGTTTTTT. It translates to CASSFLRDDRGTGELFF.

This clone was observed once. The chain combines TRBV6-5 with TRBJ1-2; tentatively, D is TRBD1 (5 bases). From germline, CDR1 is MNHEY and CDR2 SVGAGI. V shed 0 bases and J shed 3 bases, with 8 bases lying between them. This CDR3 is built from 14 residues. CDR3 nucleotides: TGTGCCAGCAGTTACTCCGGGACTCACTATGGCTACACCTTC. Translation gives CASSYSGTHYGYTF.

This chain uses TRBV9 with TRBJ1-2; 10 bases map to TRBD1. Germline-derived CDR1 and CDR2 are SGDLS and YYNGEE. CDR3 length: 14 amino acids. The J segment lost 6 bases and the V segment lost 1 base, leaving 3 bases of the junction unmatched. The CDR3 here is CASSVSGTGDGYTF. The DNA for the CDR3 is TGTGCCAGCAGCGTATCTGGGACAGGGGATGGCTACACCTTC.

This clone was seen a handful of times. The chain has TRBV7-2 and TRBJ2-3; the match to TRBD1 covers 9 bases. Germline assignment: CDR1 SGHTA and CDR2 FQGNSA. J was trimmed by 11 bases and V by 5 bases; bases with no gene match: 5. The CDR3 spans 12 residues. CDR3 nucleotide sequence: TGTGCCAGCAGCCACCGGGACAGGGAGCAGTATTTT. Translating it yields CASSHRDREQYF.

This rearrangement joins TRBV2 to TRBJ1-6; TRBD1 might be the D (5 bases). V was trimmed by 1 base and J by 7 bases, leaving 8 bases between them. CDR3 length: 14 amino acids. Germline-derived CDR1 and CDR2 are SNHLY and FYNNEI. This chain's CDR3 is CASSEDRKNSPLHF. The DNA for the CDR3 is TGTGCCAGCAGTGAAGACAGGAAAAATTCACCCCTCCACTTT. The full variable domain, completed using reference TRBV2 and TRBJ1-6, is EPEVTQTPSHQVTQMGQEVILRCVPISNHLYFYWYRQILGQKVEFLVSFYNNEISEKSEIFDDQFSVERPDGSNFTLKIRSTKLEDSAMYFCASSEDRKNSPLHFGNGTRLTVT.

The table lists this clone with a few counts. The V gene is TRBV7-9, the J gene TRBJ2-5, with TRBD2 identical over 9 bases. The CDR3 consists of 14 residues. After removal of 5 bases from V and 5 bases from J, the junction contained 6 bases not matched to a gene. In germline, CDR1 is SEHNR, CDR2 FQNEAQ (reference sequence). CDR3 region: CASSRGGASETQYF. For the CDR3, the DNA is TGTGCCAGCAGCCGCGGGGGGGCGTCGGAGACCCAGTACTTC.

This chain uses TRBV7-2 with TRBJ1-1, with D possibly matching TRBD1 (5 bases). Per germline, CDR1 SGHTA and CDR2 FQGNSA. Between the trimmed V and J ends, which lost 5 bases and 3 bases, there was a span of 19 bases. This CDR3 is built from 16 residues. The CDR3 DNA sequence: TGTGCCAGCAGCCCAAGAAGCCGGGACGGTGACACTGAAGCTTTCTTT. Translation: CASSPRSRDGDTEAFF.

This chain uses TRBV20-1 with TRBJ2-6; D unresolved. The CDR3 is 11 amino acids. Germline-derived CDR1 and CDR2 are DFQATT and SNEGSKA (reference sequence). V was clipped by 7 bases and J by 4 bases, with 5 bases between them. In nucleotides, the CDR3 is TGCAGTGTTTCGGGGGCCAACGTCCTGACTTTC. As protein: CSVSGANVLTF.

This clone was seen just once. The rearrangement uses TRBV4-1 and TRBJ1-2; 7 nucleotides match TRBD1. After removal of 4 bases from V and 4 bases from J, the junction contained 9 bases not matched to a gene. The CDR3 runs 15 residues. Germline V lookup: CDR1 MGHRA, CDR2 YSYEKL. The CDR3 DNA follows: TGCGCCAGCAGCCCCCCAGCGACAGGGAGCTATGGCTACACCTTC. Its translation is CASSPPATGSYGYTF.

The chain combines TRBV30 with TRBJ2-5; the match to TRBD2 covers 8 bases. The CDR3 extends over 18 amino acids. The V segment lost 0 bases and the J segment 1 base; nucleotides outside the gene matches: 13. CDR1 is GTSNPN and CDR2 is SVGIG in the germline V gene (reference sequence). The CDR3 DNA follows: TGTGCCTGGAGTGTTCTGTGGGCGGGGGGCCTCCCCCAAGAGACCCAGTACTTC. This encodes CAWSVLWAGGLPQETQYF.

The V and J genes are TRBV7-9 and TRBJ1-2; a weak D match, TRBD1 (5 bases). This CDR3 has 14 residues. Germline V gives CDR1 SEHNR, CDR2 FQNEAQ (reference sequence). The V end was cut by 3 bases, the J end by 4 bases, with 12 bases between. The CDR3 DNA reads TGTGCCAGCAGCTTCGGAGCAGGGTTCTATGGCTACACCTTC. Translated: CASSFGAGFYGYTF.

This rearrangement joins TRBV9 to TRBJ1-5; D is ambiguous. The V and J ends lost 5 bases and 3 bases respectively, with 12 bases between them. The V gene's germline CDR1 is SGDLS and CDR2 YYNGEE. This CDR3 region has 14 residues. This CDR3 reads CASSPDATNQPQHF. CDR3 sequence (DNA): TGTGCCAGCAGTCCCGACGCTACCAATCAGCCCCAGCATTTT.

V and J are TRBV5-1 and TRBJ2-5; D gene ambiguous. Germline CDR1 and CDR2: SGHRS and YFSETQ. The CDR3 has 13 residues. V was trimmed by 0 bases and J by 2 bases, leaving 5 bases between them. Written as DNA, the CDR3 is TGCGCCAGCAGCTTGGAAGCTCAAGAGACCCAGTACTTC. This sequence encodes CASSLEAQETQYF.

This clone has a handful of counts. The chain couples TRBV7-9 to TRBJ1-2, with D possibly TRBD1 on 5 matching bases. The V end lost 5 bases, the J end lost 2 bases, and 15 bases lay between the germline ends. The CDR3 totals 15 residues. CDR1 and CDR2 from the germline V gene are SEHNR and FQNEAQ (reference sequence). CDR3 nucleotide sequence: TGTGCCAGCAGCGCGTCACTGACAGTGAACTATGGCTACACCTTC. This gives the protein CASSASLTVNYGYTF.

This clone came up once. The chain combines TRBV10-3 with TRBJ1-1; D possibly corresponds to TRBD1 (5 bases). Looked up from germline, CDR1 is ENHRY and CDR2 is SYGVKD. This CDR3 contains 13 residues. Trimming took 2 bases from V and 8 from J, leaving 12 bases between them. The CDR3 sequence: CAISEPEYREAFF. The DNA for the CDR3 is TGTGCCATCAGTGAGCCCGAATACAGGGAAGCTTTCTTT.